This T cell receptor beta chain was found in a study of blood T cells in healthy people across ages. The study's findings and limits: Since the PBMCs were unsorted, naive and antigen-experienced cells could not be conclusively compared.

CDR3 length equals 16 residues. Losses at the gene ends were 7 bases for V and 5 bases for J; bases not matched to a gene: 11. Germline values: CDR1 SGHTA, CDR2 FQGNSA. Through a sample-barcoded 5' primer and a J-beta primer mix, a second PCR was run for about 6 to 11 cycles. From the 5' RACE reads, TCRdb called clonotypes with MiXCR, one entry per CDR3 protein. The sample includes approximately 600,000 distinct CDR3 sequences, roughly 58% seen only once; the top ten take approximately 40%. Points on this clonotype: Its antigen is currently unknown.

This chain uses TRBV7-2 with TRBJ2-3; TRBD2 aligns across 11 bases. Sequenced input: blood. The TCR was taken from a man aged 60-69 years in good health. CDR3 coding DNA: TGTGCCAGCACCCCAGTTAGCGGGGGGGGTAGAGATACGCAGTATTTT. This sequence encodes CASTPVSGGGRDTQYF.